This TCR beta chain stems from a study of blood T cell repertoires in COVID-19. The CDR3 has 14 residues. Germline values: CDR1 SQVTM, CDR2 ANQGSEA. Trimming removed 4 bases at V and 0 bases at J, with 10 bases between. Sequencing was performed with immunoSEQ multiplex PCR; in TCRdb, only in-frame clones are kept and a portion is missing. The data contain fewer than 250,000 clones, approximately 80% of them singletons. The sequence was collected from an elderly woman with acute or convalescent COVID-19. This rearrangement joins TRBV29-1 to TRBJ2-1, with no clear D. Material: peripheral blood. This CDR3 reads CSVVFQISYNEQFF. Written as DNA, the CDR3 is TGCAGCGTTGTTTTCCAGATCTCCTACAATGAGCAGTTCTTC.